This T cell receptor (beta chain) was recovered during a study of T cells after yellow fever vaccination. A universal primer site and UMIs were added as TCR cDNA was made by 5'RACE template switching. One entry per CDR3 protein results from TCRdb running MiXCR on the 5' RACE reads. This sample has 450,000 to 650,000 distinct CDR3 sequences, with about 13% found just once. Only a few counts were recorded for this clonotype. This CDR3 region has 15 residues. Unmatched junction bases numbered 8, after V lost 4 bases and J lost 4 bases. The sample consisted of PBMCs, taken on the day of the yellow fever booster vaccination. This chain connects TRBV12-3 or TRBV12-4 to TRBJ2-3; 7 nucleotides match TRBD2. The TCR comes from a man aged 25 to 40 who received the YFV17D yellow fever vaccine. CDR3 nucleotide sequence: TGTGCCAGCAGTTCAGCGAGCGGGGCCCCAGATACGCAGTATTTT. Its protein product is CASSSASGAPDTQYF.